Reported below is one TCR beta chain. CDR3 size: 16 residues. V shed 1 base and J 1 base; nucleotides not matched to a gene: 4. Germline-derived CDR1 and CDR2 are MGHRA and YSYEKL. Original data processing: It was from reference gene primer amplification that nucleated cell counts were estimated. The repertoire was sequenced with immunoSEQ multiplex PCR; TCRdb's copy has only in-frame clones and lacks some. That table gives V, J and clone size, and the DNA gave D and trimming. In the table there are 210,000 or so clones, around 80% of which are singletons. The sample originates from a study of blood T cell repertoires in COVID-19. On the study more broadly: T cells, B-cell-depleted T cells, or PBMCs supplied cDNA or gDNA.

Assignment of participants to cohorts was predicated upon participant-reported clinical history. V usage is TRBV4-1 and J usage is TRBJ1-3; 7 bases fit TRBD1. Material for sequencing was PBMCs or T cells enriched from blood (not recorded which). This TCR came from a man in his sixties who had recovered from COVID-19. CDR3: CASSQGTGESGNTIYF. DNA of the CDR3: TGCGCCAGCAGCCAAGGAACAGGGGAATCTGGAAACACCATATATTTT.